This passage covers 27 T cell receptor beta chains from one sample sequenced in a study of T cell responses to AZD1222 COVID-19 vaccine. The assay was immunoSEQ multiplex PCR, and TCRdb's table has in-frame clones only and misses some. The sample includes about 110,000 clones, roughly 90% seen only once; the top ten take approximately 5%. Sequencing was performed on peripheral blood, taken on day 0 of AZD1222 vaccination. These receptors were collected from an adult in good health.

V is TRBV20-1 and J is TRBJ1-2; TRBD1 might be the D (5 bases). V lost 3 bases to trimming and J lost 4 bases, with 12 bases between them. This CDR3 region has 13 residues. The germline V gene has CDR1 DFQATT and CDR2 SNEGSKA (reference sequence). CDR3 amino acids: CSASGGSGYGYTF. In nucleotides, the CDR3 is TGCAGTGCTAGTGGGGGGTCGGGCTATGGCTACACCTTC.

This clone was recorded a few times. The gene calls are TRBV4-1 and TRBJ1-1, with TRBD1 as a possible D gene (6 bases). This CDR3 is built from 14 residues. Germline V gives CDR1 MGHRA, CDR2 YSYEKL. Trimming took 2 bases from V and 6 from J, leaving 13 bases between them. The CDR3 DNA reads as TGCGCCAGCAGCCAACTTACAGGGTCAGCTGAAGCTTTCTTT. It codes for CASSQLTGSAEAFF.

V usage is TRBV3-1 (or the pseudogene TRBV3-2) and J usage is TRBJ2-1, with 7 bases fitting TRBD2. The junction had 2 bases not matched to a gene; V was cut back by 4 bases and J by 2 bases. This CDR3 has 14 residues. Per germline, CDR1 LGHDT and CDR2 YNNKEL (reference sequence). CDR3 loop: CASSPSGTYNEQFF. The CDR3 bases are TGTGCCAGCAGCCCGAGCGGGACCTACAATGAGCAGTTCTTC.

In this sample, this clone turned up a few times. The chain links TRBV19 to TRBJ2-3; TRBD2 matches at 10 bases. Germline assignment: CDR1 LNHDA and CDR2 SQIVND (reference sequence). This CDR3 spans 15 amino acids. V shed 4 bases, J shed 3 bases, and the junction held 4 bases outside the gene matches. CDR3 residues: CASSTSGSKTDTQYF. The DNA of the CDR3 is TGTGCCAGTAGTACTAGCGGGAGTAAAACAGATACGCAGTATTTT.

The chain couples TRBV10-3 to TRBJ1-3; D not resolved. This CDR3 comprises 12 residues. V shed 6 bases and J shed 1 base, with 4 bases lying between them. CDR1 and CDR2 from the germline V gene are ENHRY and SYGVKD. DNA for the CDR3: TGTGCCATCAGACCGTCTGGAAACACCATATATTTT. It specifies CAIRPSGNTIYF.

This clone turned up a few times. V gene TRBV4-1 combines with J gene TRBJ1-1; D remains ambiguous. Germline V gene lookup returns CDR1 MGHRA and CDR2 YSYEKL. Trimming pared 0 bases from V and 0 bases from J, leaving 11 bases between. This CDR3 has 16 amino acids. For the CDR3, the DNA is TGCGCCAGCAGCCAAGAAGTGCCGACGGTGAACACTGAAGCTTTCTTT. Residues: CASSQEVPTVNTEAFF.

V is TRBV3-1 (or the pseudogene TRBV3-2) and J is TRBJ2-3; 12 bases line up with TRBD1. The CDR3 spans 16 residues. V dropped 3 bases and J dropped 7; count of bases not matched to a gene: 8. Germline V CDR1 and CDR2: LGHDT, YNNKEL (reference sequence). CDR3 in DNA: TGTGCCAGCAGCCAGACCGGGACAGGGGGCAGAAATACGCAGTATTTT. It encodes CASSQTGTGGRNTQYF.

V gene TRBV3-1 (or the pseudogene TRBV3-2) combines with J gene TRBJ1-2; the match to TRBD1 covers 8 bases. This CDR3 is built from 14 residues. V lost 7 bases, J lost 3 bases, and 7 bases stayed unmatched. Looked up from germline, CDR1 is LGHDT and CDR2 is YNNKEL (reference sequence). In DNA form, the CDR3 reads TGTGCCAGCAACAGCGACAGGGGAGACTATGGCTACACCTTC. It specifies CASNSDRGDYGYTF.

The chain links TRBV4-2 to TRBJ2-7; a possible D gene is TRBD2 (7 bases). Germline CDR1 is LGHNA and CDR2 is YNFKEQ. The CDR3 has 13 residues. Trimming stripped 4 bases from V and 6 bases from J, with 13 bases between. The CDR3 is CASSPSRGAEQYF. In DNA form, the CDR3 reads TGTGCCAGCAGCCCCAGCCGGGGGGCCGAGCAGTACTTC.

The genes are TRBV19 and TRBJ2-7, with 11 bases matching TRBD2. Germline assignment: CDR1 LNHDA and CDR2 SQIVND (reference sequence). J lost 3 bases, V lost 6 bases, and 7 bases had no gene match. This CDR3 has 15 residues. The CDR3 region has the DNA TGTGCCAGTAGCCATACGGGGACTAGCGGCTACGAGCAGTACTTC. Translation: CASSHTGTSGYEQYF.

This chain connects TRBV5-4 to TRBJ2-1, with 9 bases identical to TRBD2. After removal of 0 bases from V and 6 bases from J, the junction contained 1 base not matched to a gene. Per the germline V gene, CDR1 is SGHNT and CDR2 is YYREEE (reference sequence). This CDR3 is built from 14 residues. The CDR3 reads CASSLGLAVNEQFF. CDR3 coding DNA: TGTGCCAGCAGCTTGGGACTAGCGGTCAATGAGCAGTTCTTC.

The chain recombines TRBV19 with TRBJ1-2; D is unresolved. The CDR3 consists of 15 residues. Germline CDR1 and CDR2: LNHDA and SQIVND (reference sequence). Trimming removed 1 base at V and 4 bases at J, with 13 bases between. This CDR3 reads CASSIAGRQTYGYTF. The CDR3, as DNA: TGTGCCAGTAGTATAGCAGGTCGGCAGACCTATGGCTACACCTTC. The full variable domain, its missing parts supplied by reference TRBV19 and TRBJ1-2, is DGGITQSPKYLFRKEGQNVTLSCEQNLNHDAMYWYRQDPGQGLRLIYYSQIVNDFQKGDIAEGYSVSREKKESFPLTVTSAQKNPTAFYLCASSIAGRQTYGYTFGSGTRLTVV.

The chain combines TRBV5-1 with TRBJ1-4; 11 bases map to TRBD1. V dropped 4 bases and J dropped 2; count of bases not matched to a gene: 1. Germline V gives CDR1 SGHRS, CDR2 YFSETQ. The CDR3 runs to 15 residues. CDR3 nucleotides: TGCGCCAGCAGCGGGGACAGGGGGACTAATGAAAAACTGTTTTTT. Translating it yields CASSGDRGTNEKLFF.

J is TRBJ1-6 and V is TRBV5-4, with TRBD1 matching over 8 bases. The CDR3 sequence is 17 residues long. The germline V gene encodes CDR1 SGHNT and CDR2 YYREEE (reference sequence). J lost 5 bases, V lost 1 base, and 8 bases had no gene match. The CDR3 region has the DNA TGTGCCAGCAGCTTGTATGGACAGGGCATTAATAATTCACCCCTCCACTTT. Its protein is CASSLYGQGINNSPLHF.

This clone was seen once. The CDR3 sequence is CASKDSGAYNSPLHF. The CDR3 DNA follows: TGTGCCAGCAAAGACAGTGGCGCCTATAATTCACCCCTCCACTTT. The V gene is TRBV6-6, the J gene TRBJ1-6; a possible D gene is TRBD1 (5 bases). Germline assignment: CDR1 MNHNY and CDR2 SVGAGI (reference sequence). The length of the CDR3 is 15 residues. V lost 7 bases and J 2 bases, leaving 12 bases between the germline ends.

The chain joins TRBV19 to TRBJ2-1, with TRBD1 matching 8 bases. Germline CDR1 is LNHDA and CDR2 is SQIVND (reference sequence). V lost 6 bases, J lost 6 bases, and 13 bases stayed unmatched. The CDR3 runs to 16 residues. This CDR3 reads CASSPRGHLIPNEQFF. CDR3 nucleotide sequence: TGTGCCAGTAGCCCCAGGGGGCACCTAATACCCAATGAGCAGTTCTTC.

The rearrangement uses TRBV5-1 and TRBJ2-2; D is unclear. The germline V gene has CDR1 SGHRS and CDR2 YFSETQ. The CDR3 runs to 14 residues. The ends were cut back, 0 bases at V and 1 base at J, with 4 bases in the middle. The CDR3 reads CASSLGQNTGELFF. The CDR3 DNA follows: TGCGCCAGCAGCTTGGGCCAGAACACCGGGGAGCTGTTTTTT.

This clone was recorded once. The CDR3 loop reads CASSLASGDYEQYF. The CDR3 DNA follows: TGTGCCAGCAGCTTAGCTAGCGGGGATTACGAGCAGTACTTC. V and J are TRBV7-6 and TRBJ2-7; 8 nucleotides match TRBD2. Germline assignment: CDR1 SGHVS and CDR2 FNYEAQ. Unmatched junction bases numbered 2, after V lost 0 bases and J lost 4 bases. This CDR3 region has 14 residues. The full variable domain, its missing parts supplied by reference TRBV7-6 and TRBJ2-7, is GAGVSQSPRYKVTKRGQDVALRCDPISGHVSLYWYRQALGQGPEFLTYFNYEAQQDKSGLPNDRFSAERPEGSISTLTIQRTEQRDSAMYRCASSLASGDYEQYFGPGTRLTVT.

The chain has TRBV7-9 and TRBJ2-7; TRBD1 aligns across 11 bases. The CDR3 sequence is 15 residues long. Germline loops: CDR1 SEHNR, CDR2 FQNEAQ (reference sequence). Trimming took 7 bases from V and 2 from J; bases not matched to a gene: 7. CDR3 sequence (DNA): TGTGCCAGCACCCAGGGACAGGGGGACGCCTACGAGCAGTACTTC. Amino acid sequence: CASTQGQGDAYEQYF.

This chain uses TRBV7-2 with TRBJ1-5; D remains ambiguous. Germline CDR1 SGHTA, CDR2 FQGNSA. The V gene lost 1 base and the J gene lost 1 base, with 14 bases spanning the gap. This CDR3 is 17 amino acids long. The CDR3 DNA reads TGTGCCAGCAGCTTAGGTCAGGTCGGAGTCAGCAATCAGCCCCAGCATTTT. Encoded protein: CASSLGQVGVSNQPQHF.

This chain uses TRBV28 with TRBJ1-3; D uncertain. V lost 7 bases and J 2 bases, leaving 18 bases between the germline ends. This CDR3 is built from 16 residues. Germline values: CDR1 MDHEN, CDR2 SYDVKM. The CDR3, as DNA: TGTGCCAGCACCTTTACCTCACCGCAAACTGGAAACACCATATATTTT. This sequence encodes CASTFTSPQTGNTIYF.

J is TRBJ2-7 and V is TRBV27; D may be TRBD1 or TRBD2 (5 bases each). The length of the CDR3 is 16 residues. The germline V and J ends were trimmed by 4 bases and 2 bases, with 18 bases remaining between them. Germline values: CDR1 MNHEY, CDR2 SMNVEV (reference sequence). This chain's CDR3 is CASSSRQRTLAYEQYF. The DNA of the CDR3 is TGTGCCAGCAGTTCCCGTCAGAGGACACTAGCCTACGAGCAGTACTTC.

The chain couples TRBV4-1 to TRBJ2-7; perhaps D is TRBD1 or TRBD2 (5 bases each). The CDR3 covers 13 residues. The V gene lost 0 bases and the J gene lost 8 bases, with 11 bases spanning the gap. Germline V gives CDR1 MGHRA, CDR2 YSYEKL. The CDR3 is CASSQDGTAKQYF. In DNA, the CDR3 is TGCGCCAGCAGCCAAGATGGGACGGCGAAGCAGTACTTC.

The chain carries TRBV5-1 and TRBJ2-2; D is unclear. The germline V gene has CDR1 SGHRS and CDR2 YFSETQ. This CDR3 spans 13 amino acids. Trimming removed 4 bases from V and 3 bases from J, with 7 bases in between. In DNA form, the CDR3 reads TGCGCCAGCAGCCGAGGAGACACCGGGGAGCTGTTTTTT. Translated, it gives CASSRGDTGELFF.

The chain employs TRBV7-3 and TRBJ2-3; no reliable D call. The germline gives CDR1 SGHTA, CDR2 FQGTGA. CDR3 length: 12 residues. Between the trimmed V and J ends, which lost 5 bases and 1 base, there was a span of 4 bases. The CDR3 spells CASSRGTDTQYF. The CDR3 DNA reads TGTGCCAGCAGCCGGGGCACAGATACGCAGTATTTT.

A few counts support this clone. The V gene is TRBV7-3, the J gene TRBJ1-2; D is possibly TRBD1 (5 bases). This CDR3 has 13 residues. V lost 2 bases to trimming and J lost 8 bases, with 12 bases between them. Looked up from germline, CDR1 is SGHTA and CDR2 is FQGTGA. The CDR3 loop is CASSLFEGLGYTF. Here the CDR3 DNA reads TGTGCCAGCAGCTTATTCGAGGGGTTAGGCTACACCTTC.

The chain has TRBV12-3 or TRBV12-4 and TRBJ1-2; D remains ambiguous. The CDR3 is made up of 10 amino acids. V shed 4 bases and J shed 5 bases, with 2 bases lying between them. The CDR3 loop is CASSYYGYTF. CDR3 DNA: TGTGCCAGCAGTTATTATGGCTACACCTTC.